A single T cell receptor beta chain is shown here with its context. Using immunoSEQ multiplex PCR, the repertoire was profiled, and TCRdb retains in-frame clones only, with some absent. The sample shows 60,000 to 80,000 clones, around nine tenths of them seen only once. The data belong to a study of technical replicates of blood from a few donors. There are 13 residues in the CDR3. The V end was cut by 6 bases, the J end by 6 bases, with 14 bases between. The germline CDR1 and CDR2 sequences are MNHEY and SVGAGI. Sequencing input: PBMCs. The chain combines TRBV6-5 with TRBJ1-2; tentative D call: TRBD1 (6 bases). The source is a human donor in good health. Some clones in this sample may be carry-over from other donors' samples. CDR3 DNA: TGTGCCAGCAGAAAAGGGGGTAGGGATGGCTACACCTTC. Residues: CASRKGGRDGYTF.